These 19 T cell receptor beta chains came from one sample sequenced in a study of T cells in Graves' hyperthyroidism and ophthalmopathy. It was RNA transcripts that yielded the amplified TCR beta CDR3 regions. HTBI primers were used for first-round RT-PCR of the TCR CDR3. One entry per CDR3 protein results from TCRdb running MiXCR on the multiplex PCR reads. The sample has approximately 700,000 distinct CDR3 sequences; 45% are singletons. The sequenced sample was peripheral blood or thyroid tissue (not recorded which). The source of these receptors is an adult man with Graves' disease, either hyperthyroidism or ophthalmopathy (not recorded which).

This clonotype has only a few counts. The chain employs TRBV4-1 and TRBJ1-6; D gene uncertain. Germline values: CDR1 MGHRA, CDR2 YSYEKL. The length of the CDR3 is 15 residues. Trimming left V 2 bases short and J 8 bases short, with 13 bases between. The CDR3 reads CASSQWEGVDSPLHF. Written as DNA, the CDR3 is TGCGCCAGCAGCCAATGGGAGGGAGTCGATTCACCCCTCCACTTT.

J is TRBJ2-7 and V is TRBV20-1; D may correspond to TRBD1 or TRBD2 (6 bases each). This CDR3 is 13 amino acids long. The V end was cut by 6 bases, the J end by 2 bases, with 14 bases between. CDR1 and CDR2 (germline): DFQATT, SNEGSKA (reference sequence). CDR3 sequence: CSACGGGPYEQYF. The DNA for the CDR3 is TGCAGTGCCTGTGGAGGGGGACCCTACGAGCAGTACTTC.

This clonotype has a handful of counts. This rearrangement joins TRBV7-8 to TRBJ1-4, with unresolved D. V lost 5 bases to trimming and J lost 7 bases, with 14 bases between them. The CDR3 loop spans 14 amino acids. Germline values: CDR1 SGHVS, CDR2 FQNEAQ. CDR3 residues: CASSPGGPSEKLFF. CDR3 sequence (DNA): TGTGCCAGCAGCCCGGGAGGACCGTCTGAAAAACTGTTTTTT.

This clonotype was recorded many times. The CDR3 region has the DNA TGTGCCAGCACAGGGACTAGCGGCTACGAGCAGTACTTC. Its protein product is CASTGTSGYEQYF. The chain has TRBV2 and TRBJ2-7; 11 bases align to TRBD2. J was trimmed by 3 bases and V by 7 bases; bases with no gene match: 2. The CDR3 contains 13 residues. Per germline, CDR1 SNHLY and CDR2 FYNNEI.

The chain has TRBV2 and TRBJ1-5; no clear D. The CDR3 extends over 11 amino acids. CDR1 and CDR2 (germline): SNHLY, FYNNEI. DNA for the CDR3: TGTGCTACCACCGTGAATCAGCCCCAGCATTTT. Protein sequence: CATTVNQPQHF.

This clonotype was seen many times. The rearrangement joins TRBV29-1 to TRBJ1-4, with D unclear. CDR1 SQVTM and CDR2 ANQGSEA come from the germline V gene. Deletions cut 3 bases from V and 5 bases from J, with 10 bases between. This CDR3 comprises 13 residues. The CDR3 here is CSVESLGNEKLFF. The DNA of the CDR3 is TGCAGCGTTGAGTCCTTGGGGAATGAAAAACTGTTTTTT.

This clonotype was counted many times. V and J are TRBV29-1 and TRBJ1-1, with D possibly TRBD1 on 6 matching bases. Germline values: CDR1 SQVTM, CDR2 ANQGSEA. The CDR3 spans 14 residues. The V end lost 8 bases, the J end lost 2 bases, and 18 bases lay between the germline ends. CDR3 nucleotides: TGCAGCTCCAAGGGTGGACAGACTAACACTGAAGCTTTCTTT. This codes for CSSKGGQTNTEAFF.

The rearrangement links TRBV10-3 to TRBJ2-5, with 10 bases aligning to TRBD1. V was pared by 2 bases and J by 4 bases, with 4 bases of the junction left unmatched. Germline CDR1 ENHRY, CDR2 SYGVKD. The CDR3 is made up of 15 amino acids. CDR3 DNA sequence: TGTGCCATCAGTGAGCTGGGACAGGGGAGAGAGACCCAGTACTTC. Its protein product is CAISELGQGRETQYF.

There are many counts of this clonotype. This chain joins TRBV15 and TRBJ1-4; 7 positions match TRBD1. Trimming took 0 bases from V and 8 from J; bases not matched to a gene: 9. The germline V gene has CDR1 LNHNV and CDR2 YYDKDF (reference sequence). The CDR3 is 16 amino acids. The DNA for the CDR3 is TGTGCCACCAGCAGAGATAGGGGGCAGGGTCGGGAAAAACTGTTTTTT. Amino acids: CATSRDRGQGREKLFF.

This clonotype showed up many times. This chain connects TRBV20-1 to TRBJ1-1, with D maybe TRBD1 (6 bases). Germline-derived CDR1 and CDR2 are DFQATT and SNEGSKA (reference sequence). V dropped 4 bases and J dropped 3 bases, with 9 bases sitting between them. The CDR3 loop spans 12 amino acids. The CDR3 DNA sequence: TGCAGTGCTACACAGGGTTACACTGAAGCTTTCTTT. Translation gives CSATQGYTEAFF.

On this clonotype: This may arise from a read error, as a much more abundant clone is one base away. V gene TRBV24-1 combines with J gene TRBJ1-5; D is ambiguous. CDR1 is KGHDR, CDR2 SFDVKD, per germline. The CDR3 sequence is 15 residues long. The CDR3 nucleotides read TGTGCCACCGGTGAAATGACCAGAAACAATCAGCCCCAGCATTTT. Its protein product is CATGEMTRNNQPQHF.

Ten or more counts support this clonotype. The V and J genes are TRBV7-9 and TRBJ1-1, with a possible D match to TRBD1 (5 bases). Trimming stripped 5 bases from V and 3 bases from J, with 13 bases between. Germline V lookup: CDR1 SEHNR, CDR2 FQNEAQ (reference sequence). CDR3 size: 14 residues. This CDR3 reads CASSLRDGDTEAFF. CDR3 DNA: TGTGCCAGCAGCCTCCGGGACGGTGACACTGAAGCTTTCTTT. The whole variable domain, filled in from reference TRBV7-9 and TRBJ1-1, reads DTGVSQNPRHKITKRGQNVTFRCDPISEHNRLYWYRQTLGQGPEFLTYFQNEAQLEKSRLLSDRFSAERPKGSFSTLEIQRTEQGDSAMYLCASSLRDGDTEAFFGQGTRLTVV.

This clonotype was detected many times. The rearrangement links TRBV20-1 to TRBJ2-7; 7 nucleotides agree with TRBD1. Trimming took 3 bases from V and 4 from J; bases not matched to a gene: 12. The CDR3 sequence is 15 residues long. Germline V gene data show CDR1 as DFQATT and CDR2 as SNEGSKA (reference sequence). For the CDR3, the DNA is TGCAGTGCTAGCGTAACACAGGGGCTTGGGTACGAGCAGTACTTC. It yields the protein CSASVTQGLGYEQYF.

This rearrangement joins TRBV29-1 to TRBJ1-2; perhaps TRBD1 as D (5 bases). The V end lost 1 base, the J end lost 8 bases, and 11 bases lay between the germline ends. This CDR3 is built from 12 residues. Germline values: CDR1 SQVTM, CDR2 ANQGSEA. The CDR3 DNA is TGCAGCGTTGAAGGTGGGGGAGTCGGCTACACCTTC. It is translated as CSVEGGGVGYTF.

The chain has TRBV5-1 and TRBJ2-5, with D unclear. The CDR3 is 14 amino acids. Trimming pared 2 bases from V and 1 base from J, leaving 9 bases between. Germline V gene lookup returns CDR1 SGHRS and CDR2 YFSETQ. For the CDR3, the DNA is TGCGCCAGCAGCTTCGGACGCCCCCAAGAGACCCAGTACTTC. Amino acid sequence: CASSFGRPQETQYF.

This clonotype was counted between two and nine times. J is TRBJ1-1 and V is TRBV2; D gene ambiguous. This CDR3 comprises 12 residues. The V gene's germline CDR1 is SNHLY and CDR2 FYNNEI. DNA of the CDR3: TGTCCCACCGGGCAGATAAACACTGAAGCTTTCTTT. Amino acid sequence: CPTGQINTEAFF.

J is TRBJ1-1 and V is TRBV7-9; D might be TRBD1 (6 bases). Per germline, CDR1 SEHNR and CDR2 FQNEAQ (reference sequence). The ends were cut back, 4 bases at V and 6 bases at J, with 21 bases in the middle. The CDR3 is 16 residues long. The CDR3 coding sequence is TGTGCCAGCAGCTCCACCTATGGGGGGCTTGGTGCTGAAGCTTTCTTT. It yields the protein CASSSTYGGLGAEAFF.

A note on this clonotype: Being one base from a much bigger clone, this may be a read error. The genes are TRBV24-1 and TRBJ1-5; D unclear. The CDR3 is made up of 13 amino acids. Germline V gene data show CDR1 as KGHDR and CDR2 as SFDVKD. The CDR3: CAASDSLNQPQHF. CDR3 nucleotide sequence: TGTGCCGCCAGTGATTCCTTAAATCAGCCCCAGCATTTT.

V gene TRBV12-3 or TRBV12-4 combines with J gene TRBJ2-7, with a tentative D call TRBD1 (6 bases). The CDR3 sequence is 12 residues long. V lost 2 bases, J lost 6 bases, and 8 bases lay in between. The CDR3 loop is CASSLQGREQYF. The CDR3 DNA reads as TGTGCCAGCAGTTTACAGGGGCGCGAGCAGTACTTC.